The 16 T cell receptor beta chains presented below share a single source sample, sequenced in a study of CD8+ T cells in alopecia areata. In each case, RNA was isolated and then reverse transcribed into cDNA as the sequencing template. Clones were read by immunoSEQ multiplex PCR, and TCRdb kept only the in-frame ones, dropping some. Among 79,000 or so clones, approximately 66% were seen once, and the ten largest hold 20% to 25%. Treatment described: oral pan-JAK inhibitor, 5-10 mg twice daily. The input for sequencing was CD8+ T cells sorted from blood, taken at week 24, from a patient treated with tofacitinib. The receptors stem from a human donor with alopecia areata.

The V gene is TRBV4-3, the J gene TRBJ1-5; no definite D call. V was shortened by 0 bases and J by 0 bases, with 6 bases between the two germline ends. CDR1 LGHNA and CDR2 YSLEER come from the germline V gene. This CDR3 has 15 residues. The CDR3: CASSQDLYSNQPQHF. CDR3 sequence (DNA): TGCGCCAGCAGCCAAGATTTGTATAGCAATCAGCCCCAGCATTTT.

In its sample, this clone was seen once. The rearrangement uses TRBV2 and TRBJ2-7, with D tentatively TRBD2 (6 bases). Deletions cut 1 base from V and 4 bases from J, with 14 bases between. Germline lookup yields CDR1 SNHLY and CDR2 FYNNEI. This CDR3 region has 15 residues. DNA of the CDR3: TGTGCCAGCAGTGAAGAGTGGGGACTCCTGTACGAGCAGTACTTC. It codes for CASSEEWGLLYEQYF.

In DNA, the CDR3 is TGTGCCAGCAGCTCAACAGATACGCAGTATTTT. Translation: CASSSTDTQYF. The chain employs TRBV7-9 and TRBJ2-3; D ambiguous. V was clipped by 4 bases and J by 3 bases, with 2 bases between them. Per germline, CDR1 SEHNR and CDR2 FQNEAQ (reference sequence). The CDR3 is 11 residues long.

The rearrangement joins TRBV14 to TRBJ2-1; no definite D call. There are 15 residues in the CDR3. Trimming took off 1 base at V and 0 bases at J, with 7 bases between the two ends. Germline V gene lookup returns CDR1 SGHDN and CDR2 FVKESK. CDR3 amino acids: CASSQGRVSYNEQFF. CDR3 bases: TGTGCCAGCAGCCAAGGAAGGGTCTCCTACAATGAGCAGTTCTTC.

CDR3: CASSVAQLAGTYEQYF. CDR3 in DNA: TGTGCCAGCAGCGTAGCCCAACTAGCGGGAACCTACGAGCAGTACTTC. This chain links TRBV9 with TRBJ2-7, with 10 bases fitting TRBD2. CDR3 length: 16 residues. Germline V gene lookup returns CDR1 SGDLS and CDR2 YYNGEE. The ends lost 0 bases at V and 2 bases at J; junction bases unmatched: 5.

The chain couples TRBV7-9 to TRBJ2-1; 9 bases map to TRBD1. This CDR3 comprises 17 residues. Germline values: CDR1 SEHNR, CDR2 FQNEAQ (reference sequence). Germline trimming cut 5 bases from V and 4 bases from J; bases unmatched to any gene: 12. In DNA form, the CDR3 reads TGTGCCAGCAGCGAGCCGGGGACAGGGTCTGGGTACAATGAGCAGTTCTTC. This codes for CASSEPGTGSGYNEQFF.

This chain joins TRBV29-1 and TRBJ2-3; D not resolved. Germline V CDR1 and CDR2: SQVTM, ANQGSEA. This CDR3 spans 10 amino acids. The V and J ends lost 5 bases and 3 bases respectively, with 3 bases between them. CDR3 in amino acids: CSVKTDTQYF. The DNA of the CDR3 is TGCAGCGTTAAAACAGATACGCAGTATTTT.

This clone was found a few times. This rearrangement joins TRBV7-9 to TRBJ1-3; unclear D gene. With 3 bases removed from V and 4 bases from J, the gap between germline ends came to 4 bases. The CDR3 runs to 12 residues. CDR1 and CDR2 from the germline V gene are SEHNR and FQNEAQ (reference sequence). The DNA of the CDR3 is TGTGCCAGCAGCTTTCCGGGAAACACCATATATTTT. Translated, it gives CASSFPGNTIYF.

The chain has TRBV7-3 and TRBJ2-3; D uncertain. The germline V and J ends were trimmed by 6 bases and 5 bases, with 12 bases remaining between them. The germline gives CDR1 SGHTA, CDR2 FQGTGA. The CDR3 totals 13 residues. CDR3 loop: CASSSVPVDTQYF. The CDR3 region has the DNA TGTGCCAGCAGTTCCGTTCCTGTAGATACGCAGTATTTT.

The rearrangement uses TRBV30 and TRBJ1-1, with D possibly TRBD1 on 5 matching bases. The CDR3 has 13 residues. V gave up 0 bases and J gave up 3 bases, with 8 bases separating them. Per germline, CDR1 GTSNPN and CDR2 SVGIG (reference sequence). CDR3 in DNA: TGTGCCTGGAGTGTGGGGGGATACACTGAAGCTTTCTTT. This encodes CAWSVGGYTEAFF.

The J gene is TRBJ2-1, the V gene TRBV19; no clear D. Germline lookup yields CDR1 LNHDA and CDR2 SQIVND (reference sequence). Trimming left V 3 bases short and J 0 bases short, with 9 bases between. The CDR3 is 15 amino acids. CDR3 loop: CASSIYGYSYNEQFF. Here the CDR3 DNA reads TGTGCCAGTAGTATCTACGGATACTCCTACAATGAGCAGTTCTTC.

This clone was detected only a few times. The chain joins TRBV7-8 to TRBJ1-5; D is unresolved. V lost 5 bases and J 5 bases, leaving 10 bases between the germline ends. The germline V gene has CDR1 SGHVS and CDR2 FQNEAQ. The CDR3 is 13 residues long. The CDR3 here is CASSPAGYQPQHF. CDR3 bases: TGTGCCAGCAGCCCGGCCGGGTATCAGCCCCAGCATTTT.

The J gene is TRBJ2-5, the V gene TRBV5-6; D gene uncertain. The J call is uncertain, as TRBJ2-7 better fits the DNA end. This CDR3 region has 14 residues. The germline V gene has CDR1 SGHDT and CDR2 YYEEEE. The CDR3 DNA follows: TGTGCCAGCAGCTTGAGCCTCGGCTCCTACGAGCAGTACTTC. It translates to CASSLSLGSYEQYF.

The chain links TRBV27 to TRBJ2-2, with D perhaps being TRBD1 or TRBD2 (7 bases each). CDR3 size: 14 residues. V dropped 8 bases and J dropped 5 bases, with 15 bases sitting between them. Germline lookup yields CDR1 MNHEY and CDR2 SMNVEV (reference sequence). The DNA of the CDR3 is TGTGCCAGCCACATCCAGGGGGGGACCGGGGAGCTGTTTTTT. Translation gives CASHIQGGTGELFF.

The genes are TRBV7-9 and TRBJ2-5, with a weak D call TRBD1 (6 bases). The CDR3 is 13 residues long. The V end lost 5 bases, the J end lost 1 base, and 8 bases lay between the germline ends. The V gene's germline CDR1 is SEHNR and CDR2 FQNEAQ (reference sequence). The CDR3 is CASSKGGQETQYF. Written as DNA, the CDR3 is TGTGCCAGCAGCAAAGGGGGCCAAGAGACCCAGTACTTC.

The gene calls are TRBV9 and TRBJ2-7; D gene unclear. The CDR3 is made up of 14 amino acids. Germline CDR1 is SGDLS and CDR2 is YYNGEE. Trimming cost V 9 bases and J 0 bases, with 16 bases left between them. The CDR3 DNA sequence: TGTGCCACCCGGCGCCCTCGGCTCTCCTACGAGCAGTACTTC. This encodes CATRRPRLSYEQYF.